The source of this TCR beta chain is a study of molecular identifiers for immune sequencing clone quantification. Whole-study results and caveats: Over 99% of CMV-specific effector molecules, but under 1% of naive ones, were in clones above 20 copies.

A single record per CDR3 protein comes from TCRdb applying MiXCR to the PCR reads. The sample yields 62,000 or so distinct CDR3 sequences, 15% to 20% seen once. Points on this clonotype: The target antigen is unknown.

The length of the CDR3 is 16 residues. The V segment lost 3 bases and the J segment 5 bases; nucleotides outside the gene matches: 5. In germline, CDR1 is LNHDA, CDR2 SQIVND (reference sequence). As CD8+CD4-CCR7+CD45RA+ cells, naive CD8 T cells were sorted. The TCR sequence derives from a human donor in good health. Some libraries in this study had Jurkat cell RNA spiked in. V is TRBV19 and J is TRBJ2-5, with 14 nucleotides matching TRBD2. The sequencing input was naive CD8+ T cells from blood, with Jurkat cell RNA spiked in. Subset in this sample: FACS-sorted CD8+CD4-CCR7+CD45RA+ naive T cells. CDR3 bases: TGTGCCAGTAGTATTCTGGGACTAGCGGGAGAGGAGACCCAGTACTTC. It is translated as CASSILGLAGEETQYF.